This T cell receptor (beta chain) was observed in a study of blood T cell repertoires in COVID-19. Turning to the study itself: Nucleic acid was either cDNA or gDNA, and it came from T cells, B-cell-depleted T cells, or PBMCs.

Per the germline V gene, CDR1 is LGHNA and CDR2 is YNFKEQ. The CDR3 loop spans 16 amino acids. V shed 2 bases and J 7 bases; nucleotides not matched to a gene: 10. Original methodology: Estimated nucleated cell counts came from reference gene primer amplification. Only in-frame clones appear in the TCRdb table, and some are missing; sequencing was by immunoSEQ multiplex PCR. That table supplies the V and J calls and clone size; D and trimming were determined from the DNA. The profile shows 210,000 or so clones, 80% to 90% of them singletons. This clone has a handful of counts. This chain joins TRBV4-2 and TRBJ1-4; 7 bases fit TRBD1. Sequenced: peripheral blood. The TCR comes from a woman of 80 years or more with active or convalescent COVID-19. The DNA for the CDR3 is TGTGCCAGCAGCCAAATCCTCAGGGGGTTTGTTGAAAAACTGTTTTTT. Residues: CASSQILRGFVEKLFF.